This T cell receptor beta chain was recovered during a study of blood T cell repertoires in COVID-19. At the level of the study: Sample material is recorded as cDNA or gDNA derived from T cells, B-cell-depleted T cells, or PBMCs.

In the source study's methods: Estimates of nucleated cell counts were drawn from the amplification of reference gene primers. Clones were sequenced by immunoSEQ multiplex PCR, and TCRdb holds only the in-frame ones, with some missing. Clone size and V and J calls were adopted from that table, with D and trimming inferred from the DNA. The sample has 200,000 to 300,000 clones, roughly 79% seen once. This TCR derives from an elderly woman with COVID-19, enrolled during active disease. Material for sequencing was peripheral blood.

CDR3 sequence reads: CSVGELAARTDTQYF. In nucleotides, the CDR3 is TGCAGCGTTGGGGAACTAGCGGCCCGCACAGATACGCAGTATTTT. The V gene is TRBV29-1, the J gene TRBJ2-3, with 8 bases matching TRBD2. J lost 1 base, V lost 4 bases, and 7 bases had no gene match. This CDR3 is 15 amino acids long. Germline assignment: CDR1 SQVTM and CDR2 ANQGSEA.